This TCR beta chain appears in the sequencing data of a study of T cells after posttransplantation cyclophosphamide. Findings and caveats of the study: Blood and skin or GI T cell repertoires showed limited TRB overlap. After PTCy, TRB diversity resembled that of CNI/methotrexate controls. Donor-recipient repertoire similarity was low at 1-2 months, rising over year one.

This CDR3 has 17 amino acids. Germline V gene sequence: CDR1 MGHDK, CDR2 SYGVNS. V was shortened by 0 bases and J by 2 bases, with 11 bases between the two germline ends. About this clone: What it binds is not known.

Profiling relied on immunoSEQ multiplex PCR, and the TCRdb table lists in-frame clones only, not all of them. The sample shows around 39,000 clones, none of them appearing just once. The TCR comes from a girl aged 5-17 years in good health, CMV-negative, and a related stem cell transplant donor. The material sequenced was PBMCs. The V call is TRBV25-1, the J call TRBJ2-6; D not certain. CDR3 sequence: CASSEYAARTGANVLTF. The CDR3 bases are TGTGCCAGCAGTGAATATGCGGCCAGAACTGGGGCCAACGTCCTGACTTTC. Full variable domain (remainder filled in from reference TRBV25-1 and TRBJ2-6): EADIYQTPRYLVIGTGKKITLECSQTMGHDKMYWYQQDPGMELHLIHYSYGVNSTEKGDLSSESTVSRIRTEHFPLTLESARPSHTSQYLCASSEYAARTGANVLTFGAGSRLTVL.